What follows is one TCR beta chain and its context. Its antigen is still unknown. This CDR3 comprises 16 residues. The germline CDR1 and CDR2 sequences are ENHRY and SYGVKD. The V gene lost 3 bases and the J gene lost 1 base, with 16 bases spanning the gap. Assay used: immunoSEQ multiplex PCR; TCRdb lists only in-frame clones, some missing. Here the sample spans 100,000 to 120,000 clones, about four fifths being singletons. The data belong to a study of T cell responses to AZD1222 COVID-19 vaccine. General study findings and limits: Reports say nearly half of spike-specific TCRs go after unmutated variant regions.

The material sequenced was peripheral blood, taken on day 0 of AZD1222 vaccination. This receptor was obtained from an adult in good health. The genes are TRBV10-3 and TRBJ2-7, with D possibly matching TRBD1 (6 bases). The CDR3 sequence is CAISDWGQGRSYEQYF. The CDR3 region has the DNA TGTGCCATCAGTGACTGGGGGCAGGGTCGTTCCTACGAGCAGTACTTC.